This TCR beta chain emerged from a study of cytomegalovirus exposure and HLA in healthy donors. The germline V gene encodes CDR1 MGHRA and CDR2 YSYEKL. This CDR3 has 16 amino acids. The V and J ends lost 2 bases and 5 bases respectively, with 18 bases between them. It was with 60 Vbeta and 13 Jbeta primers that the PCR ran. Generated by immunoSEQ multiplex PCR, the TCRdb table keeps only in-frame clones and is missing some. The sample yields roughly 150,000 clones, around 85% seen once. The source of this sequence is a female donor in good health and CMV-seronegative. Sequencing used PBMCs. The chain combines TRBV4-1 with TRBJ2-5, with D tentatively TRBD1 (7 bases). CDR3: CASSQSRDSGWETQYF. The DNA of the CDR3 is TGCGCCAGCAGCCAATCCCGGGACAGCGGGTGGGAGACCCAGTACTTC.